Here is one TCR beta chain with its context. The antigen is not known. The record originates from a study of cytomegalovirus exposure and HLA in healthy donors. General study results and limits: Investigators reported 150 to 200 TCR beta chains as tied to cytomegalovirus.

The repertoire was sequenced with immunoSEQ multiplex PCR; TCRdb's copy has only in-frame clones and lacks some. The sample carries 150,000 to 200,000 clones, about 90% recorded once. The sequence came from a woman aged 18-29 years in good health and CMV-seropositive. Sequencing was carried out using PBMCs.

As DNA, the CDR3 is TGTGCCAGCAGCTACGGACAGGGCCCCAATCAGCCCCAGCATTTT. Its protein product is CASSYGQGPNQPQHF. This chain links TRBV7-2 with TRBJ1-5; 8 bases line up with TRBD1. The CDR3 totals 15 residues. Trimming removed 4 bases from V and 3 bases from J; junction bases left unmatched: 5. CDR1 and CDR2 from the germline V gene are SGHTA and FQGNSA.